These 2 T cell receptor beta chains were sequenced from one sample in a study of blood T cell repertoires in COVID-19. Here immunoSEQ multiplex PCR was the method, and the copy in TCRdb shows in-frame clones only, minus some. Here the sample spans tens of thousands of clones, 65% to 90% being singletons. Sequencing was carried out using peripheral blood. The receptors were gathered from a man over 45 with active COVID-19.

This clone was seen a handful of times. The identical CDR3 is also encoded by other nucleotide sequences in the sample. V is TRBV19 and J is TRBJ1-1; no firm D call. The germline V gene encodes CDR1 LNHDA and CDR2 SQIVND (reference sequence). Trimming pared 3 bases from V and 5 bases from J, leaving 10 bases between. CDR3 length: 13 residues. The CDR3 region is CASSIPPSTEAFF. The CDR3 nucleotides read TGTGCCAGTAGTATCCCCCCTTCTACTGAAGCTTTCTTT.

V and J are TRBV19 and TRBJ1-5; D is possibly TRBD1 (5 bases). This CDR3 has 16 residues. Trimming pared 3 bases from V and 2 bases from J, leaving 14 bases between. CDR1 is LNHDA, CDR2 SQIVND, per germline (reference sequence). The CDR3 DNA reads as TGTGCCAGTAGTATTTCAGGAACCAGGGGCAATCAGCCCCAGCATTTT. Protein sequence: CASSISGTRGNQPQHF.